The entry that follows covers one TCR beta chain sequence. No cognate antigen has been identified for it. No base-level quality is on record; no much larger clone is a single base apart. The sample is drawn from a study of blood T cells in healthy people across ages (dated by TCRdb to between 2014 and 2017). About the study as a whole: In model experiments, roughly one uniquely barcoded TCR beta cDNA molecule per two T cells was captured by template switching. Using deep sequencing normalized with unique cDNA molecular identifiers, the study measured how TCR beta repertoire diversity changes with age. Four age groups were formed from the donors: young (average around 15 years), middle-aged (around 41), aged (about 62) and long-lived (around 80). To avoid experimental bias, donors of different ages were randomly spread across the sequencing lanes. The study analyzed two additional independent replicas of 1 million unique cDNA reads from the same blood draw for two donors, one aged 18 to 30 and one aged 80 or older.

The CDR3 contains 15 residues, cysteine and phenylalanine counted. Kept here is only the CDR3 DNA, which spans 45 bases and is read in frame from base 1. The junction carries 13 bases between V and J, which are trimmed by 4 bases and 7 bases respectively. The germline V gene specifies KGHDR as CDR1 and SFDVKD as CDR2. The approximately 41 donors, aged about 6 to 95 years, were systemically healthy Caucasian individuals from Russia. Approximately 9 milliliters of peripheral blood were collected from each donor into EDTA-treated Vacutainer tubes. Ficoll-Paque density-gradient centrifugation was used to isolate PBMCs, with at least 6 million obtained per sample. Trizol reagent was used to extract total RNA from PBMCs, with at least 6 micrograms per sample. For every donor, an aliquot of PBMCs went through flow cytometry to measure the percentages of naive CD45RAhigh/CD27high T cells. The library was generated by 5' RACE. For sequencing, an Illumina HiSeq 2500 was employed. A second roughly 6 to 12 cycle PCR used a sample-barcoded 5' primer and a J-beta primer mix. A unique molecular identifier was introduced onto each TCR beta cDNA molecule by a template-switch 5' adaptor carrying 12 random nucleotides. Each sample yielded at least 3 million CDR3-containing paired-end reads. First-strand cDNA synthesis was performed from all RNA using the Mint cDNA synthesis kit, with priming by a TRBC-specific oligonucleotide. Following uracil-DNA glycosylase treatment, a first 18-cycle PCR with universal primers M1SS and BC2_uni_R was performed on all cDNA. In the source study's methods: Each sample was normalized by randomly selecting 1 million high-quality reads, each carrying a distinct molecular identifier. Instead of being binned into consensus sequences, reads with shared molecular identifiers were discarded. MiTCR, run with a Q25 quality threshold and the strictest error-elimination algorithm, handled CDR3 identification, clonotype clustering and error correction. A nonparametric unseen species model with Euler transformation was used to estimate a lower bound on total TCR beta diversity. TCRdb itself trimmed the public reads at Q25 with fastp, ran MiXCR and retained productive beta chains. Each CDR3 protein appears once, grouped with its most common genes and DNA. It is TCRdb's table, rather than the study itself, that gives the V and J calls and clone size. This sample comprises approximately 730,000 distinct CDR3 sequences, 53% of them detected only once. Together, the top ten hold under 50% of the sample.

What the research found in general, with its limitations: Because the CMV infection status of the donors was unknown, age-related changes in expanded clonotypes may potentially have been confounded. The percentage of naive T cells measured by flow cytometry correlated strongly with observed TCR beta diversity. Because profiling used bulk unsorted PBMCs, naive and antigen-experienced compartments could not be compared conclusively. Observed TCR beta diversity per million T cells fell roughly linearly with age, and a significant reduction was already apparent by age around 40. Estimates of total diversity based on one million sequenced T cells were regarded as lower bounds and as underestimates. Compared with the aged group, the long-lived group had more naive CD4+ T cells, fewer expanded clones and increased TCR diversity, a pattern suggesting age selection.

This sequence uses TRBV24-1 and TRBJ1-6; 5 matching bases give a weak D call of TRBD1. Sequencing was carried out using blood. The receptor's source is a man at least 80 years old in good health. The CDR3 protein sequence reads: CATSDRQRSNSPLHF. The DNA reads as follows: TGTGCCACCAGTGACCGACAGCGTTCCAATTCACCCCTCCACTTT.